Each of the 19 T cell receptor beta chains below was sequenced from the same sample in a study of OX40 agonist ivuxolimab in advanced cancers. Here immunoSEQ multiplex PCR was the method, and the copy in TCRdb shows in-frame clones only, minus some. The sample holds about 32,000 clones, about 83% seen once. Sequenced here: CD4+ or CD8+ T cells sorted from blood, sampled in a trial of the OX40 agonist ivuxolimab. The receptors derive from an adult with an advanced solid tumor such as melanoma, head and neck, liver or kidney cancer.

CDR3 residues: CASSGLATGLNEQFF. CDR3 nucleotide sequence: TGTGCCAGCAGCGGGTTAGCTACGGGGTTGAATGAGCAGTTCTTC. The V gene is TRBV7-9, the J gene TRBJ2-1, with D possibly TRBD2 on 5 matching bases. The germline gives CDR1 SEHNR, CDR2 FQNEAQ (reference sequence). Trimming pared 5 bases from V and 7 bases from J, leaving 18 bases between. This CDR3 is 15 amino acids long.

This sequence joins TRBV16 and TRBJ1-2; D ambiguous. Trimming removed 0 bases at V and 0 bases at J, with 8 bases between. This CDR3 is 15 amino acids long. Germline CDR1 KGHSY, CDR2 FQNENV. The DNA for the CDR3 is TGTGCCAGCAGCCAATCCGACCGGACTAACTATGGCTACACCTTC. As protein: CASSQSDRTNYGYTF.

The gene calls are TRBV7-3 and TRBJ2-2; a possible D gene is TRBD2 (7 bases). The CDR3 has 17 residues. Germline V lookup: CDR1 SGHTA, CDR2 FQGTGA. The V end lost 5 bases, the J end lost 5 bases, and 21 bases lay between the germline ends. The DNA for the CDR3 is TGTGCCAGCAGCCCCTCAGGGGCGGGAGTTGAAACCGGGGAGCTGTTTTTT. As protein: CASSPSGAGVETGELFF.

This chain uses TRBV28 with TRBJ1-4; TRBD1 matches 9 bases. Germline CDR1 reads MDHEN; CDR2 reads SYDVKM. V was clipped by 5 bases and J by 8 bases; unmatched bases: 9. The CDR3 sequence is 15 residues long. This chain's CDR3 is CASSIAHRGLEKLFF. The CDR3 DNA is TGTGCCAGCAGTATAGCCCACAGGGGGCTGGAAAAACTGTTTTTT.

The V gene is TRBV28, the J gene TRBJ1-1, with 7 bases lining up with TRBD1. Germline loops: CDR1 MDHEN, CDR2 SYDVKM. Germline trimming cut 6 bases from V and 1 base from J; bases unmatched to any gene: 11. The CDR3 covers 16 residues. The DNA for the CDR3 is TGTGCCAGCAGACCCCCAGGGGGAGGGGCGAACACTGAAGCTTTCTTT. It codes for CASRPPGGGANTEAFF.

The chain uses TRBV27 and TRBJ1-5; 9 bases agree with TRBD1. Germline V CDR1 and CDR2: MNHEY, SMNVEV (reference sequence). V gave up 6 bases and J gave up 5 bases; unmatched junction bases: 17. The CDR3 extends over 18 amino acids. The CDR3 reads CASRGWSSDRGEHQPQHF. The CDR3 DNA follows: TGTGCCAGCAGGGGATGGTCCTCAGACAGGGGGGAACATCAGCCCCAGCATTTT.

The genes are TRBV28 and TRBJ2-7; no definite D call. Germline CDR1 MDHEN, CDR2 SYDVKM. CDR3 length: 13 residues. Trimming shortened V by 7 bases and J by 3 bases, and 13 bases separated the two germline ends. The CDR3 loop reads CASTPWGNYEQYF. The CDR3 bases are TGTGCCAGCACCCCTTGGGGAAACTACGAGCAGTACTTC.

CDR3 residues: CASSFPAGETNEQFF. CDR3 DNA sequence: TGTGCCAGCAGTTTCCCAGCGGGAGAAACCAATGAGCAGTTCTTC. V usage is TRBV6-1 and J usage is TRBJ2-1, with 8 bases lining up with TRBD2. The CDR3 sequence is 15 residues long. CDR1 is MNHNS, CDR2 SASEGT, per germline. The V segment lost 5 bases and the J segment 6 bases; nucleotides outside the gene matches: 9.

In nucleotides, the CDR3 is TGTGCCAGCAGCGCCGACCGACTCGGAAGGGAGCAGTTCTTC. Its protein is CASSADRLGREQFF. V usage is TRBV7-6 and J usage is TRBJ2-1; no definite D call. Trimming left V 5 bases short and J 10 bases short, with 18 bases between. The V gene's germline CDR1 is SGHVS and CDR2 FNYEAQ. This CDR3 region has 14 residues. Full variable domain (rest looked up from reference TRBV7-6 and TRBJ2-1): GAGVSQSPRYKVTKRGQDVALRCDPISGHVSLYWYRQALGQGPEFLTYFNYEAQQDKSGLPNDRFSAERPEGSISTLTIQRTEQRDSAMYRCASSADRLGREQFFGPGTRLTVL.

The chain recombines TRBV4-1 with TRBJ2-7; 14 bases fit TRBD2. Germline V CDR1 and CDR2: MGHRA, YSYEKL. CDR3 length: 14 amino acids. The ends lost 6 bases at V and 6 bases at J; junction bases unmatched: 4. CDR3 in amino acids: CASRSTSGGVEQYF. The CDR3 DNA follows: TGCGCCAGCAGGTCGACTAGCGGGGGGGTCGAGCAGTACTTC.

This clone appeared once. The genes are TRBV7-6 and TRBJ2-3; 8 nucleotides match TRBD2. This CDR3 spans 16 amino acids. Germline trimming cut 2 bases from V and 1 base from J; bases unmatched to any gene: 5. CDR1 is SGHVS, CDR2 FNYEAQ, per germline. CDR3 region: CASSLLRGAGTDTQYF. The CDR3 DNA sequence: TGTGCCAGCAGCTTATTGCGGGGGGCCGGCACAGATACGCAGTATTTT.

This rearrangement joins TRBV28 to TRBJ2-7; possibly TRBD2 for D (6 bases). The CDR3 consists of 16 residues. V lost 3 bases and J lost 2, with 17 bases in between. Germline V gene lookup returns CDR1 MDHEN and CDR2 SYDVKM. CDR3 in amino acids: CASSLVGYGEAYEQYF. The CDR3 coding sequence is TGTGCCAGCAGTTTGGTAGGCTATGGGGAGGCCTACGAGCAGTACTTC. Supplemented by reference TRBV28 and TRBJ2-7, the full variable domain reads DVKVTQSSRYLVKRTGEKVFLECVQDMDHENMFWYRQDPGLGLRLIYFSYDVKMKEKGDIPEGYSVSREKKERFSLILESASTNQTSMYLCASSLVGYGEAYEQYFGPGTRLTVT.

The chain employs TRBV6-5 and TRBJ2-2; D is uncertain. Germline V CDR1 and CDR2: MNHEY, SVGAGI. This CDR3 comprises 15 residues. V lost 2 bases to trimming and J lost 0 bases, with 7 bases between them. The CDR3 spells CASSYDQTNTGELFF. CDR3 DNA: TGTGCCAGCAGTTACGACCAGACGAACACCGGGGAGCTGTTTTTT.

The chain couples TRBV6-5 to TRBJ2-1, with 13 bases fitting TRBD2. The CDR3 runs 15 residues. The trim removed 7 bases at V and 4 bases at J, leaving 4 bases unmatched. Germline CDR1 MNHEY, CDR2 SVGAGI. In nucleotides, the CDR3 is TGTGCCAGCAAGACTAGCGGGGGGTTATACAATGAGCAGTTCTTC. Translated, it gives CASKTSGGLYNEQFF.

CDR3 sequence: CATSLGTSGGTDTQYF. CDR3 DNA: TGTGCCACCTCCCTCGGGACTAGCGGGGGCACAGATACGCAGTATTTT. The chain couples TRBV28 to TRBJ2-3, with 13 bases identical to TRBD2. The CDR3 totals 16 residues. CDR1 MDHEN and CDR2 SYDVKM come from the germline V gene. With V trimmed by 10 bases and J by 1 base, 8 bases remained unmatched.

This chain's CDR3 is CASSLDGQLTEAFF. Written as DNA, the CDR3 is TGTGCCAGCAGCTTAGATGGGCAGTTAACTGAAGCTTTCTTT. The chain recombines TRBV7-9 with TRBJ1-1; D is uncertain. The germline CDR1 and CDR2 sequences are SEHNR and FQNEAQ (reference sequence). This CDR3 is built from 14 residues. Trimming removed 1 base at V and 5 bases at J, with 11 bases between.

This chain uses TRBV2 with TRBJ2-5; no firm D call. Germline V gene data show CDR1 as SNHLY and CDR2 as FYNNEI. V lost 7 bases and J lost 4, with 16 bases in between. This CDR3 is 14 amino acids long. This chain's CDR3 is CASTDLEGLETQYF. The CDR3 nucleotides are TGTGCCAGCACCGACCTCGAAGGGTTAGAGACCCAGTACTTC.

This clone was observed once. The gene calls are TRBV11-2 and TRBJ2-7; 9 bases align to TRBD2. Germline V gives CDR1 SGHAT, CDR2 FQNNGV. This CDR3 spans 12 amino acids. V lost 1 base, J lost 11 bases, and 3 bases stayed unmatched. Here the CDR3 reads CASSLGGGGEYF. CDR3 nucleotides: TGTGCCAGCAGCTTAGGAGGCGGGGGGGAGTACTTC.

DNA of the CDR3: TGTGCCAGCAGTTCCGACCCGACATACGAGCAGTACTTC. Translated, it gives CASSSDPTYEQYF. The rearrangement links TRBV27 to TRBJ2-7; the D is unclear. V was clipped by 4 bases and J by 4 bases, with 11 bases between them. The CDR3 is 13 amino acids. Germline-derived CDR1 and CDR2 are MNHEY and SMNVEV (reference sequence).